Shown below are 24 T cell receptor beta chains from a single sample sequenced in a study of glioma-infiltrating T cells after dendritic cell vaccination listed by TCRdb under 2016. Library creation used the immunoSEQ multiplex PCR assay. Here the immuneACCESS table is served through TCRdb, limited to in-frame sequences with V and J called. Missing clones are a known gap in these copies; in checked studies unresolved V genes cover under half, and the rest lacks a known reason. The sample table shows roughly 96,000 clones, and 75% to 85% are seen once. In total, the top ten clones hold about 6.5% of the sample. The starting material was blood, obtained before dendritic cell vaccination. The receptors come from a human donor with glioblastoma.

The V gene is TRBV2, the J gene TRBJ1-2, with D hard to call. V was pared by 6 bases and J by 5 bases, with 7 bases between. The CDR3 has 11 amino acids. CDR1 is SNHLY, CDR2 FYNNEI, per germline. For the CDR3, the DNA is TGTGCCAGCAGCCCCCTTTATGGCTACACCTTC. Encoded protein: CASSPLYGYTF.

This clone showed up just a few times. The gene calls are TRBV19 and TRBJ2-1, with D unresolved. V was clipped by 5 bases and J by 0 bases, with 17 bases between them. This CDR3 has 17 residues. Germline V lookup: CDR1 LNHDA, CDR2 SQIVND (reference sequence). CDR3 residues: CASSPVVITSSYNEQFF. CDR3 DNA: TGTGCCAGTAGTCCCGTAGTCATCACGAGCTCCTACAATGAGCAGTTCTTC. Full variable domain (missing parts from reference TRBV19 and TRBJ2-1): DGGITQSPKYLFRKEGQNVTLSCEQNLNHDAMYWYRQDPGQGLRLIYYSQIVNDFQKGDIAEGYSVSREKKESFPLTVTSAQKNPTAFYLCASSPVVITSSYNEQFFGPGTRLTVL.

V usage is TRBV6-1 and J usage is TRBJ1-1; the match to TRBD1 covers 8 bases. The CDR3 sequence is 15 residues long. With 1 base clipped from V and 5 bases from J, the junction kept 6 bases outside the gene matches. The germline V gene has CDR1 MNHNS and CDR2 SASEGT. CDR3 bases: TGTGCCAGCAGTGAAGTAGGCAGGGGGCAGACTGAAGCTTTCTTT. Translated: CASSEVGRGQTEAFF.

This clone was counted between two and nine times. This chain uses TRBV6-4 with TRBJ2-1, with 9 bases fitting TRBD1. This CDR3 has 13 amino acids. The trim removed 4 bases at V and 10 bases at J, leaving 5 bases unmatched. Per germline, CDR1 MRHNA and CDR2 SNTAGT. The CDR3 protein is CASSVLTGGEQFF. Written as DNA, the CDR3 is TGTGCCAGCAGTGTCCTGACAGGGGGGGAGCAGTTCTTC.

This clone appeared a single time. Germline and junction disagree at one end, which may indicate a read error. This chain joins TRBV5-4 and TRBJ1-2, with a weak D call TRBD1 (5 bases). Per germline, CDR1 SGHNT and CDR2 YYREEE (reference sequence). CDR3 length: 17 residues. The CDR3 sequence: CVSSLGYGGGTYYGYTF. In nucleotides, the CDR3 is TGTGTCAGCAGCTTGGGGTATGGTGGGGGGACTTACTATGGCTACACCTTC.

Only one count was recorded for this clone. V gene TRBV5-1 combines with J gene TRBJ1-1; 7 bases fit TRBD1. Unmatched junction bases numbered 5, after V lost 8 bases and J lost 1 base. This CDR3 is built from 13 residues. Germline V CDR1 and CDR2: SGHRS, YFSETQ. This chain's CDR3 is CASRDSQNTEAFF. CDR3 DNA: TGCGCCAGTCGGGACAGTCAGAACACTGAAGCTTTCTTT.

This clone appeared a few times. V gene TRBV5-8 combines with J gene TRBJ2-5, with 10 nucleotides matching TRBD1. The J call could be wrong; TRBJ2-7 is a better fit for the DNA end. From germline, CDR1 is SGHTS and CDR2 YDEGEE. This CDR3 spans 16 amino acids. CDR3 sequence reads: CASSLRFGTGDHEQYF. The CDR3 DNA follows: TGTGCCAGCAGCTTAAGATTCGGGACAGGGGATCACGAGCAGTACTTC.

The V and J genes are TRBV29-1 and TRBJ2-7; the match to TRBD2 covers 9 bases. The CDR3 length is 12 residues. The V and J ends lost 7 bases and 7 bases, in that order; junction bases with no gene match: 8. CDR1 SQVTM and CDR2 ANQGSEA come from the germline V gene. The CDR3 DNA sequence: TGCAGCGCCGCTAGCGGGAATTGGGAGCAGTACTTC. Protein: CSAASGNWEQYF.

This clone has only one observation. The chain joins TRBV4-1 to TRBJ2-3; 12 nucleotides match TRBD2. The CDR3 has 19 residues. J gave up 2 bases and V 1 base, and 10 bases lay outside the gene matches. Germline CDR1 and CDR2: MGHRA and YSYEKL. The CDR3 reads CASSQGAGLAGIYTDTQYF. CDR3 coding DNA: TGCGCCAGCAGCCAAGGGGCCGGACTAGCGGGGATATACACAGATACGCAGTATTTT.

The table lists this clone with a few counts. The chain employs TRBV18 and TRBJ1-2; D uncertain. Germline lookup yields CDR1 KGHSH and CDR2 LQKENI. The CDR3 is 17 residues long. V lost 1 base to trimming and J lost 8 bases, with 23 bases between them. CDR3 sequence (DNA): TGTGCCAGCTCACCACGGCAAGGGATCGCGGGAGGCCGGGGCTACACCTTC. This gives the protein CASSPRQGIAGGRGYTF. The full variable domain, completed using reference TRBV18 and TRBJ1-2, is NAGVMQNPRHLVRRRGQEARLRCSPMKGHSHVYWYRQLPEEGLKFMVYLQKENIIDESGMPKERFSAEFPKEGPSILRIQQVVRGDSAAYFCASSPRQGIAGGRGYTFGSGTRLTVV.

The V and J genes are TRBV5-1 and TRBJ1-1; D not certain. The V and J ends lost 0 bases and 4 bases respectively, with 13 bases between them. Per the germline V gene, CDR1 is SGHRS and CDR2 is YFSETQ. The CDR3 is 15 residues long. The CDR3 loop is CASSLDGSEFTEAFF. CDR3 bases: TGCGCCAGCAGCTTGGATGGCAGTGAATTCACTGAAGCTTTCTTT.

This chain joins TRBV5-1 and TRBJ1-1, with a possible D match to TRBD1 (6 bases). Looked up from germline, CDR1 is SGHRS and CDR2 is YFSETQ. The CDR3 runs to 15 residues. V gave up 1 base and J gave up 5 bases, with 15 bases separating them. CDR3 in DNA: TGCGCCAGCAGCTTGTCTATTCACAGGGATACTGAAGCTTTCTTT. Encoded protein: CASSLSIHRDTEAFF. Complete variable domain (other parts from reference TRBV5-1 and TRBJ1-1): KAGVTQTPRYLIKTRGQQVTLSCSPISGHRSVSWYQQTPGQGLQFLFEYFSETQRNKGNFPGRFSGRQFSNSRSEMNVSTLELGDSALYLCASSLSIHRDTEAFFGQGTRLTVV.

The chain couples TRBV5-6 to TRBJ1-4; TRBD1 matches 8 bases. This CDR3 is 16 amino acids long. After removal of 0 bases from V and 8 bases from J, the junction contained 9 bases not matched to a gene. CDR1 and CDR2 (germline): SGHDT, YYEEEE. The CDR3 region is CASSLAAAGGAEKLFF. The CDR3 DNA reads TGTGCCAGCAGCTTGGCAGCAGCAGGGGGCGCGGAAAAACTGTTTTTT.

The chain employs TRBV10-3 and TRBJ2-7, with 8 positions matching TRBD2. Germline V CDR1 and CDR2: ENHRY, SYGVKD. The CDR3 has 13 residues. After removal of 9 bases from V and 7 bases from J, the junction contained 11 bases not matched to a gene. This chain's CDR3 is CAMSSGGPGEQYF. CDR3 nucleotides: TGTGCCATGAGCTCGGGGGGGCCGGGGGAGCAGTACTTC.

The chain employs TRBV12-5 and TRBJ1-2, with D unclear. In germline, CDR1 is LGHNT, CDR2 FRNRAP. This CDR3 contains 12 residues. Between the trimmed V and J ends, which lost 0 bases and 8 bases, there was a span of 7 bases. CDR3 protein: CASGLVMGGYTF. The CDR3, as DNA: TGTGCTAGTGGTTTGGTAATGGGCGGCTACACCTTC.

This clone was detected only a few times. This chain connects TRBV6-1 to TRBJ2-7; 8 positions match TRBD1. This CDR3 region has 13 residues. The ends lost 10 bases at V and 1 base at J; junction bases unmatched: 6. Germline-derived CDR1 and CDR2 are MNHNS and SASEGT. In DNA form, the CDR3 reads TGTGCCACCGCCGGGACAGGATCCTACGAGCAGTACTTC. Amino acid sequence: CATAGTGSYEQYF.

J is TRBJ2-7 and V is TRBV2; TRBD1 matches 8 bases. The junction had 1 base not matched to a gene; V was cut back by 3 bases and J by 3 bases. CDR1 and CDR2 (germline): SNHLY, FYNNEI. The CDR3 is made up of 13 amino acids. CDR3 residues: CASSEGTGYEQYF. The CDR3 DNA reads TGTGCCAGCAGTGAGGGGACAGGCTACGAGCAGTACTTC. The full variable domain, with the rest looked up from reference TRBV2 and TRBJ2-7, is EPEVTQTPSHQVTQMGQEVILRCVPISNHLYFYWYRQILGQKVEFLVSFYNNEISEKSEIFDDQFSVERPDGSNFTLKIRSTKLEDSAMYFCASSEGTGYEQYFGPGTRLTVT.

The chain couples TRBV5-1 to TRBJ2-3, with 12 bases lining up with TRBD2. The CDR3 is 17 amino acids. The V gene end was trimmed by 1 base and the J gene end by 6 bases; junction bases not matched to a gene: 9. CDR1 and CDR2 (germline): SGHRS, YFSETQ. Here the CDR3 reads CASSLRSSLAGGDTQYF. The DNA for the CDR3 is TGCGCCAGCAGCTTGAGATCCTCCCTAGCGGGAGGGGATACGCAGTATTTT.

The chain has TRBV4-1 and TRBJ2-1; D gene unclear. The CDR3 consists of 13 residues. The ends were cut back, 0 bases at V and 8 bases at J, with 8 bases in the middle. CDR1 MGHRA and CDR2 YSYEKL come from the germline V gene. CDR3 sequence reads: CASSQESPYEQFF. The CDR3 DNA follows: TGCGCCAGCAGCCAAGAGTCTCCCTATGAGCAGTTCTTC.

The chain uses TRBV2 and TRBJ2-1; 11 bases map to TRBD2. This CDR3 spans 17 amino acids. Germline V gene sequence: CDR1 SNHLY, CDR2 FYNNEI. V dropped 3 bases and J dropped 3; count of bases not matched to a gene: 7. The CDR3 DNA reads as TGTGCCAGCAGTGAGAATAGCGGGGGGGCCAACTACAATGAGCAGTTCTTC. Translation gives CASSENSGGANYNEQFF.

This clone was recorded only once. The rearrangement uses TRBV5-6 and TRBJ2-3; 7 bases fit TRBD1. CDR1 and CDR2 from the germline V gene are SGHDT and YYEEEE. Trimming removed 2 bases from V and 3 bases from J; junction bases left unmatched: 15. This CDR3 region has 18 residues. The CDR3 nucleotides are TGTGCCAGCAGCTTTCGAAAAGTAGGGCAGGGGGTTACAGATACGCAGTATTTT. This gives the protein CASSFRKVGQGVTDTQYF. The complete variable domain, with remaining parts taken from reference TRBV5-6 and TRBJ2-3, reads DAGVTQSPTHLIKTRGQQVTLRCSPKSGHDTVSWYQQALGQGPQFIFQYYEEEERQRGNFPDRFSGHQFPNYSSELNVNALLLGDSALYLCASSFRKVGQGVTDTQYFGPGTRLTVL.

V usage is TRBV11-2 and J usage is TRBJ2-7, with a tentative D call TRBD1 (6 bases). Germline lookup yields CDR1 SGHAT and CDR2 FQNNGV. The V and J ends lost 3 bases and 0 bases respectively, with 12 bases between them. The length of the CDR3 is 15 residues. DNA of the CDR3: TGTGCCAGCAGCTTTTATACAGGGTTCTCCTACGAGCAGTACTTC. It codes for CASSFYTGFSYEQYF.

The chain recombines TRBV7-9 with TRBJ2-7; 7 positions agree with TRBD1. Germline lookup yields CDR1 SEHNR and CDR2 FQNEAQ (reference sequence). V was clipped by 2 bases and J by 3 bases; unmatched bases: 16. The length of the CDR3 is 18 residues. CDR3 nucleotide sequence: TGTGCCAGCAGCTTACTGACCGCCTCTAGAGGGGGCTACTACGAGCAGTACTTC. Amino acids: CASSLLTASRGGYYEQYF.

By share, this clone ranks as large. CDR3 sequence: CASRVQGAYEQYF. CDR3 DNA sequence: TGTGCCAGCAGGGTCCAGGGTGCGTACGAGCAGTACTTC. The chain recombines TRBV2 with TRBJ2-7; weak D call: TRBD1 (5 bases). This CDR3 is 13 amino acids long. Germline V gene lookup returns CDR1 SNHLY and CDR2 FYNNEI. With 6 bases removed from V and 4 bases from J, the gap between germline ends came to 13 bases. Variable domain in full (rest from reference TRBV2 and TRBJ2-7): EPEVTQTPSHQVTQMGQEVILRCVPISNHLYFYWYRQILGQKVEFLVSFYNNEISEKSEIFDDQFSVERPDGSNFTLKIRSTKLEDSAMYFCASRVQGAYEQYFGPGTRLTVT.